These T cell receptor beta chains were read from a single sample in a study of cytomegalovirus exposure and HLA in healthy donors. Profiled with immunoSEQ multiplex PCR; TCRdb holds only in-frame clones, not every one. Of approximately 150,000 clones in the sample, around 76% were seen once. Sequencing was done on a sample of PBMCs. These TCRs come from a woman in her 40s in good health and CMV-seronegative. Each CDR3 is given with its conserved first and last residue. The order of the fields is clone size, D gene, CDR3 length, J gene, V gene, CDR3 protein, CDR3 DNA. D genes are given only for firm matches. Rows give clone size only sometimes, using once, few, many, or a class for an expanded clone.

>NA|NA|16|TRBJ2-3|TRBV28
CASSSPAAGWIDTQYF
TGTGCCAGCAGTTCCCCTGCTGCAGGGTGGATAGATACGCAGTATTTT
>NA|TRBD2|13|TRBJ2-1|TRBV27
CASSKREVGEQFF
TGTGCCAGCAGTAAGCGGGAGGTCGGTGAGCAGTTCTTC
>NA|TRBD1|18|TRBJ1-5|TRBV4-1
CASSQEIIGTAFNQPQHF
TGCGCCAGCAGCCAAGAAATAATCGGGACAGCTTTTAATCAGCCCCAGCATTTT
>few|NA|15|TRBJ2-3|TRBV5-4
CASSLVSVSTDTQYF
TGTGCCAGCAGCTTGGTATCAGTCAGCACAGATACGCAGTATTTT
>NA|TRBD2|17|TRBJ2-1|TRBV5-6
CASSLGLAENSYNEQFF
TGTGCCAGCAGCTTGGGCCTAGCGGAGAACTCCTACAATGAGCAGTTCTTC
>NA|TRBD2|15|TRBJ2-5|TRBV2
CASSAQIAGVETQYF
TGTGCCAGCAGTGCACAGATAGCGGGAGTGGAGACCCAGTACTTC
>NA|NA|16|TRBJ2-1|TRBV27
CASSFQLADLGYEQFF
TGTGCCAGCAGTTTTCAGCTAGCTGATTTGGGGTATGAGCAGTTCTTC
>NA|NA|16|TRBJ2-2|TRBV7-9
CASSLGLAAITGELFF
TGTGCCAGCAGCTTAGGCTTAGCGGCAATCACCGGGGAGCTGTTTTTT
>NA|NA|13|TRBJ2-7|TRBV6-5
CASSYSSTGEQYF
TGTGCCAGCAGTTATTCTAGCACGGGCGAGCAGTACTTC
>few|NA|13|TRBJ1-1|TRBV5-5
CASSLAIGAEAFF
TGTGCCAGCAGCTTGGCCATAGGAGCTGAAGCTTTCTTT
>NA|NA|17|TRBJ2-2|TRBV7-9
CASSLGLSVENTGELFF
TGTGCCAGCAGCTTAGGTCTTAGCGTCGAGAACACCGGGGAGCTGTTTTTT
>NA|TRBD1|16|TRBJ1-1|TRBV2
CASSLQGRWTNTEAFF
TGTGCCAGCAGCCTACAGGGGAGGTGGACGAACACTGAAGCTTTCTTT
>NA|NA|15|TRBJ1-4|TRBV5-1
CASSFGNGQNEKLFF
NA
>NA|NA|14|TRBJ1-5|TRBV27
CASSFSGNNQPQHF
TGTGCCAGCAGTTTTTCAGGGAACAATCAGCCCCAGCATTTT
>NA|TRBD2|19|TRBJ2-4|TRBV9
CASSVESSGSKLAKNIQYF
TGTGCCAGCAGCGTAGAATCTAGCGGGTCCAAATTAGCCAAAAACATTCAGTACTTC
>NA|NA|13|TRBJ2-3|TRBV27
CASRRTGTDTQYF
TGTGCCAGCAGACGAACAGGGACAGATACGCAGTATTTT
>NA|TRBD2|19|TRBJ2-2|TRBV4-2
CASSQAPGLAGVGAGELFF
TGTGCCAGCAGCCAAGCCCCCGGACTAGCGGGAGTAGGTGCCGGGGAGCTGTTTTTT
>NA|TRBD1|12|TRBJ1-1|TRBV6-1
CAARGGNTEAFF
TGTGCCGCCCGAGGGGGCAACACTGAAGCTTTCTTT
>NA|TRBD1|15|TRBJ1-1|TRBV5-1
CASSPGQWPDTEAFF
TGCGCCAGCAGCCCGGGACAGTGGCCGGACACTGAAGCTTTCTTT
>NA|NA|15|TRBJ2-7|TRBV6-1
CASSPPGIRALEQYF
TGTGCCAGCTCCCCGCCGGGAATTAGGGCGCTCGAGCAGTACTTC
>few|NA|12|TRBJ1-2|TRBV28
CALRQGDYGYTF
TGTGCCCTTCGGCAAGGGGACTATGGCTACACCTTC
>NA|NA|15|TRBJ2-3|TRBV30
CAWSRKGQGGDTQYF
TGTGCCTGGAGTCGGAAGGGCCAGGGGGGAGATACGCAGTATTTT
>NA|NA|14|TRBJ1-2|TRBV11-2
CASSSPRAGWGYTF
TGTGCCAGCAGCTCCCCCAGGGCTGGGTGGGGCTACACCTTC
>NA|TRBD1|16|TRBJ1-4|TRBV18
CASSRTGYPTNEKLFF
TGTGCCAGCTCCCGGACAGGGTATCCAACTAATGAAAAACTGTTTTTT
>NA|TRBD2|18|TRBJ2-1|TRBV23-1
CASSQELAGGSSYNEQFF
TGCGCCAGCAGTCAAGAACTAGCGGGAGGGAGCTCCTACAATGAGCAGTTCTTC
>few|NA|14|TRBJ2-7|TRBV28
CASRSPTATYEQYF
TGTGCCAGCCGCTCCCCGACAGCTACCTACGAGCAGTACTTC
>NA|TRBD2|15|TRBJ2-1|TRBV30
CAWSTGLASYNEQFF
TGTGCCTGGAGTACCGGACTAGCGTCCTACAATGAGCAGTTCTTC
>NA|TRBD1|14|TRBJ1-1|TRBV30
CAWSRTGGNTEAFF
TGTGCCTGGAGTAGGACAGGGGGGAACACTGAAGCTTTCTTT